This entry concerns a single TCR beta chain. This entry is derived from a study of T cell changes during pregnancy in multiple sclerosis. The repertoire was sequenced with immunoSEQ multiplex PCR; TCRdb's copy has only in-frame clones and lacks some. The repertoire holds under 55,000 clones, with about nine tenths as singletons. CDR1 is MDHEN and CDR2 is SYDVKM in the germline V gene. The CDR3 loop spans 14 amino acids. V lost 3 bases to trimming and J lost 3 bases, with 8 bases between them. This specimen consisted of CD4+ T cells from peripheral blood mononuclear cells, obtained after pregnancy. The source is a female donor in good health, enrolled as a control in a pregnancy study. This chain uses TRBV28 with TRBJ1-4; weak D call: TRBD1 (5 bases). For the CDR3, the DNA is TGTGCCAGCAGTTTTCCAGGGCCTAATGAAAAACTGTTTTTT. This gives the protein CASSFPGPNEKLFF.